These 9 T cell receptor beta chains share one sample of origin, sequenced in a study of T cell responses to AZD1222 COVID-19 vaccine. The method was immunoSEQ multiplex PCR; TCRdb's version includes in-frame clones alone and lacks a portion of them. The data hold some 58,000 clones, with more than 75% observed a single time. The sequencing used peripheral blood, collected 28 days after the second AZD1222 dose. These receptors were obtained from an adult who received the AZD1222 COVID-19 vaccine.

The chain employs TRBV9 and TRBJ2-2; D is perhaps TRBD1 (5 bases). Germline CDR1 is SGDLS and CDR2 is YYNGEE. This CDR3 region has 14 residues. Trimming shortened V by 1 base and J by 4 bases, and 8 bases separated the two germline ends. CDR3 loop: CASSVQGFTGELFF. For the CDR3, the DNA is TGTGCCAGCAGCGTACAGGGTTTCACCGGGGAGCTGTTTTTT.

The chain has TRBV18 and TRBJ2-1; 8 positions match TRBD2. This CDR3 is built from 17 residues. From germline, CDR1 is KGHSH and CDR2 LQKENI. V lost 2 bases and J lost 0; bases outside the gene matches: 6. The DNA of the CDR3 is TGTGCCAGCTCACCAGAAACGGGGGGGAGCTCCTACAATGAGCAGTTCTTC. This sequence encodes CASSPETGGSSYNEQFF.

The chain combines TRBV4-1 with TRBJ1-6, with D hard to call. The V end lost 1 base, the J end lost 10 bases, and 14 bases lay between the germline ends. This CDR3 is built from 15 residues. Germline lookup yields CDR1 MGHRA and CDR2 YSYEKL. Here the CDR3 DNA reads TGCGCCAGCAGCCAAGTCGGAGGGATTGGCTCACCCCTCCACTTT. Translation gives CASSQVGGIGSPLHF.

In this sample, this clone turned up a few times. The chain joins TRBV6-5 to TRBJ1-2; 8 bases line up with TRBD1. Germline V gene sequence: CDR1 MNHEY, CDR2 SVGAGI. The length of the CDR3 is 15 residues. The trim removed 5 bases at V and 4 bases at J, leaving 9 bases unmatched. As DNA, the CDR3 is TGTGCCAGCAGTCGCGGGACAGGTCCCTCCTATGGCTACACCTTC. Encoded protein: CASSRGTGPSYGYTF.

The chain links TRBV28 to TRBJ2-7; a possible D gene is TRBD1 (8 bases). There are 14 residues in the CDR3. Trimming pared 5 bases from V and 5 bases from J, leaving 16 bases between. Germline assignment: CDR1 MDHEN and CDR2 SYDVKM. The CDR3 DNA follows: TGTGCCAGCAGTCTCAGGACAGGGAGGGACGAGCAGTACGTC. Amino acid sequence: CASSLRTGRDEQYV.

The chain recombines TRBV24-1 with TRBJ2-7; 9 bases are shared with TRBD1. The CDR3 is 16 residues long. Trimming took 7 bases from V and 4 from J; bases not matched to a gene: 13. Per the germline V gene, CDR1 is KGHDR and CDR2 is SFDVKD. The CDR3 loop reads CATRSDRGAFLYEQYV. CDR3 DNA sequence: TGTGCCACCAGGAGCGACAGGGGGGCCTTTTTATACGAGCAGTACGTC.

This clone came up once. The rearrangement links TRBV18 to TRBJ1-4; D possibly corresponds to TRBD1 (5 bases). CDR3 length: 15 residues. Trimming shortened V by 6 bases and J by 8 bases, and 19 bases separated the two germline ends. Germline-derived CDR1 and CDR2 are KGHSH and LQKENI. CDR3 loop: CASSPLRGDGEKLFF. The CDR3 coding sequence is TGTGCCAGCTCGCCCCTTAGGGGAGATGGAGAAAAACTGTTTTTT. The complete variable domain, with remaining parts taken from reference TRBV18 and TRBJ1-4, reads NAGVMQNPRHLVRRRGQEARLRCSPMKGHSHVYWYRQLPEEGLKFMVYLQKENIIDESGMPKERFSAEFPKEGPSILRIQQVVRGDSAAYFCASSPLRGDGEKLFFGSGTQLSVL.

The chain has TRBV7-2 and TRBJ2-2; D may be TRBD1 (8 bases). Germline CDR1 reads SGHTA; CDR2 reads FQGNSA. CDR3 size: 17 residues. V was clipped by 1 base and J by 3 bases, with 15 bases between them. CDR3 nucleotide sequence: TGTGCCAGCAGCTTAGGGTACAGGGGGAGGGACACCGGGGAGCTGTTTTTT. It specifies CASSLGYRGRDTGELFF.

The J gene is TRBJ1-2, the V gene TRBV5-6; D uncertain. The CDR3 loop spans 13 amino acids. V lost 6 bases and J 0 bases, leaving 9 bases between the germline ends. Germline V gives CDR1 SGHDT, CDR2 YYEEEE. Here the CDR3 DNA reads TGTGCCAGCACCACCATTACTAACTATGGCTACACCTTC. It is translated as CASTTITNYGYTF.